The 27 T cell receptor beta chains in this list originate from one sample, sequenced in a study of a mutant IDH1 vaccine in newly diagnosed glioma. This table comes from immunoSEQ multiplex PCR, and its TCRdb copy is limited to in-frame clones, with some not included. The sample includes roughly 60,000 clones, approximately 85% of them seen just once. Described time point: week 23, last vaccination. The study gave 300 ug of mutant IDH1 20-mer peptide per vaccine dose, with topical imiquimod. For these TCRs, the target antigens are not known. This material consisted of PBMCs, taken from a glioma patient whose treatment included an IDH1 peptide vaccine. The receptors originated from a man under 40 with glioma.

J is TRBJ1-6 and V is TRBV9; tentatively, D is TRBD1 (6 bases). Germline V gene lookup returns CDR1 SGDLS and CDR2 YYNGEE. Trimming pared 4 bases from V and 7 bases from J, leaving 6 bases between. The CDR3 runs 12 residues. DNA for the CDR3: TGTGCCAGCAGCACAGGGAATTCACCCCTCCACTTT. It encodes CASSTGNSPLHF.

This chain joins TRBV7-9 and TRBJ2-3; D unresolved. CDR1 and CDR2 from the germline V gene are SEHNR and FQNEAQ (reference sequence). The V and J ends lost 3 bases and 2 bases respectively, with 9 bases between them. There are 14 residues in the CDR3. CDR3 protein: CASSLGDFTDTQYF. DNA of the CDR3: TGTGCCAGCAGCTTGGGTGACTTCACAGATACGCAGTATTTT. Supplemented by reference TRBV7-9 and TRBJ2-3, the full variable domain reads DTGVSQNPRHKITKRGQNVTFRCDPISEHNRLYWYRQTLGQGPEFLTYFQNEAQLEKSRLLSDRFSAERPKGSFSTLEIQRTEQGDSAMYLCASSLGDFTDTQYFGPGTRLTVL.

This chain connects TRBV5-6 to TRBJ1-5, with 8 nucleotides matching TRBD1. The V segment lost 2 bases and the J segment 3 bases; nucleotides outside the gene matches: 13. The CDR3 spans 18 residues. CDR1 is SGHDT, CDR2 YYEEEE, per germline. In DNA form, the CDR3 reads TGTGCCAGCAGCTTTTTTATAACAGGGGGAGGTAACAATCAGCCCCAGCATTTT. Translated, it gives CASSFFITGGGNNQPQHF.

The genes are TRBV2 and TRBJ1-4; no definite D call. This CDR3 is 11 amino acids long. V lost 3 bases and J lost 10, with 6 bases in between. Germline V gene lookup returns CDR1 SNHLY and CDR2 FYNNEI. The CDR3 protein is CASSEWGKLFF. The DNA of the CDR3 is TGTGCCAGCAGTGAGTGGGGAAAACTGTTTTTT.

This chain uses TRBV7-9 with TRBJ2-3; D could derive from TRBD1 or TRBD2 (6 bases each). The CDR3 contains 15 residues. From germline, CDR1 is SEHNR and CDR2 FQNEAQ (reference sequence). Trimming left V 0 bases short and J 2 bases short, with 9 bases between. The CDR3 nucleotides are TGTGCCAGCAGCTTAGCGGGGGGCGTCACAGATACGCAGTATTTT. This translates into CASSLAGGVTDTQYF.

The V and J genes are TRBV7-6 and TRBJ2-3; 11 nucleotides match TRBD2. The CDR3 is made up of 19 amino acids. Germline trimming cut 1 base from V and 1 base from J; bases unmatched to any gene: 10. CDR1 SGHVS and CDR2 FNYEAQ come from the germline V gene. This CDR3 is CASSLVRSGGAGGTDTQYF. CDR3 nucleotide sequence: TGTGCCAGCAGCTTAGTTCGTAGCGGGGGGGCCGGAGGCACAGATACGCAGTATTTT.

This clone was detected a few times. This chain joins TRBV2 and TRBJ1-1, with D possibly matching TRBD1 (5 bases). CDR3 length: 16 residues. Trimming left V 0 bases short and J 1 base short, with 12 bases between. Germline V gives CDR1 SNHLY, CDR2 FYNNEI. This CDR3 is CASSEARGTPNTEAFF. CDR3 coding DNA: TGTGCCAGCAGTGAAGCGCGGGGCACCCCGAACACTGAAGCTTTCTTT.

CDR3 in DNA: TGTGCCAGCAGTTGGGACAGGGGTTACGAGCAGTACTTC. Its protein product is CASSWDRGYEQYF. The chain carries TRBV7-9 and TRBJ2-7, with 10 bases lining up with TRBD1. CDR3 length: 13 residues. CDR1 and CDR2 from the germline V gene are SEHNR and FQNEAQ (reference sequence). With V trimmed by 6 bases and J by 4 bases, 3 bases remained unmatched.

The genes are TRBV6-5 and TRBJ1-5; 7 bases agree with TRBD1. In germline, CDR1 is MNHEY, CDR2 SVGAGI. CDR3 length equals 14 residues. V gave up 4 bases and J gave up 3 bases; unmatched junction bases: 3. CDR3 DNA: TGTGCCAGCAGTTTAGGGGGCCCCAATCAGCCCCAGCATTTT. Translating gives CASSLGGPNQPQHF.

The table lists this clone with a count of one. The chain links TRBV27 to TRBJ2-1; D gene unclear. CDR1 MNHEY and CDR2 SMNVEV come from the germline V gene (reference sequence). The CDR3 extends over 14 amino acids. V lost 4 bases and J lost 3, with 10 bases in between. The CDR3 DNA sequence: TGTGCCAGCAGTTGGGCAGGATACTACAATGAGCAGTTCTTC. Amino acid sequence: CASSWAGYYNEQFF.

The V and J genes are TRBV19 and TRBJ1-5; unclear D gene. The CDR3 has 15 residues. Deletions cut 1 base from V and 1 base from J, with 8 bases between. The germline V gene encodes CDR1 LNHDA and CDR2 SQIVND (reference sequence). CDR3 coding DNA: TGTGCCAGTAGTATAGTAGAAGGAAGCAATCAGCCCCAGCATTTT. Residues: CASSIVEGSNQPQHF.

This chain connects TRBV6-1 to TRBJ1-3, with D tentatively TRBD1 (5 bases). The V end lost 6 bases, the J end lost 0 bases, and 6 bases lay between the germline ends. From germline, CDR1 is MNHNS and CDR2 SASEGT. The CDR3 loop spans 13 amino acids. CDR3 amino acids: CASRDNSGNTIYF. The CDR3 DNA reads TGTGCCAGCAGGGACAACTCTGGAAACACCATATATTTT.

V is TRBV9 and J is TRBJ2-3, with 8 positions matching TRBD1. Germline loops: CDR1 SGDLS, CDR2 YYNGEE. V shed 8 bases, J shed 2 bases, and the junction held 10 bases outside the gene matches. The CDR3 sequence is 15 residues long. Written as DNA, the CDR3 is TGTGCCAGTGGGGGTAGGACAGGGTTCACAGATACGCAGTATTTT. Translated, it gives CASGGRTGFTDTQYF.

The gene calls are TRBV4-1 and TRBJ1-1; 7 nucleotides agree with TRBD1. CDR1 is MGHRA, CDR2 YSYEKL, per germline. There are 16 residues in the CDR3. J gave up 3 bases and V 4 bases, and 11 bases lay outside the gene matches. Written as DNA, the CDR3 is TGCGCCAGCAGCCCCGGGGAGGGGGCTTTGCACACTGAAGCTTTCTTT. The encoded protein is CASSPGEGALHTEAFF.

This chain joins TRBV30 and TRBJ1-2; tentative D call: TRBD1 (6 bases). The CDR3 contains 13 residues. The germline V gene has CDR1 GTSNPN and CDR2 SVGIG (reference sequence). The V end was cut by 4 bases, the J end by 4 bases, with 13 bases between. The DNA of the CDR3 is TGTGCCTGGACCGAGCTCAGGGGCTATGGCTACACCTTC. Protein sequence: CAWTELRGYGYTF.

This clone has just one count. The chain is built from TRBV9 and TRBJ2-3; weak D call: TRBD2 (6 bases). CDR1 is SGDLS and CDR2 is YYNGEE in the germline V gene. V gave up 0 bases and J gave up 6 bases, with 14 bases separating them. The length of the CDR3 is 15 residues. CDR3 in DNA: TGTGCCAGCAGCGTAGGTCCCGGAGGGACGGATACGCAGTATTTT. Amino acids: CASSVGPGGTDTQYF.

The genes are TRBV5-1 and TRBJ1-1; weak D call: TRBD1 (6 bases). Germline CDR1 SGHRS, CDR2 YFSETQ. The CDR3 contains 16 residues. V shed 5 bases and J shed 1 base, with 18 bases lying between them. CDR3 DNA: TGCGCCAGCAGTAGCTTTTTGGGACACCAGAACACTGAAGCTTTCTTT. Amino acid sequence: CASSSFLGHQNTEAFF.

CDR3 bases: TGTGCCAGTAGTGTGGGGAATGAGCAGTTCTTC. Protein product: CASSVGNEQFF. J is TRBJ2-1 and V is TRBV19, with unresolved D. The CDR3 consists of 11 residues. Germline CDR1 is LNHDA and CDR2 is SQIVND (reference sequence). With 5 bases removed from V and 7 bases from J, the gap between germline ends came to 6 bases.

CDR3 in DNA: TGTGCCAGCAGTTACTCGAAACAGGGAAACACTGAAGCTTTCTTT. Its protein product is CASSYSKQGNTEAFF. The chain is built from TRBV6-5 and TRBJ1-1, with a weak D call TRBD1 (6 bases). Trimming left V 0 bases short and J 2 bases short, with 10 bases between. Germline V CDR1 and CDR2: MNHEY, SVGAGI. The CDR3 has 15 amino acids.

Turning to this clone: Within the sample, other DNA sequences also encode this same CDR3. This chain links TRBV15 with TRBJ2-7; TRBD1 matches 8 bases. Germline CDR1 reads LNHNV; CDR2 reads YYDKDF (reference sequence). V shed 1 base, J shed 5 bases, and the junction held 4 bases outside the gene matches. This CDR3 spans 14 amino acids. The CDR3 sequence: CATSRGGQGHEQYF. In DNA, the CDR3 is TGTGCCACCAGCAGAGGAGGACAGGGCCACGAGCAGTACTTC.

V usage is TRBV28 and J usage is TRBJ2-5; 12 positions match TRBD2. CDR1 and CDR2 (germline): MDHEN, SYDVKM. The CDR3 runs to 15 residues. Trimming cost V 5 bases and J 5 bases; bases outside gene matches: 6. Here the CDR3 DNA reads TGTGCCAGCAGTAGACTAGCGGGGGTTCGCGAGACCCAGTACTTC. This gives the protein CASSRLAGVRETQYF.

Only one count was recorded for this clone. The J gene is TRBJ1-2, the V gene TRBV18; the match to TRBD1 covers 9 bases. CDR3 length: 15 amino acids. J gave up 8 bases and V 3 bases, and 10 bases lay outside the gene matches. Germline values: CDR1 KGHSH, CDR2 LQKENI. The CDR3 loop reads CASSPTGTGTKGYTF. The CDR3 DNA reads as TGTGCCAGCTCACCCACCGGGACAGGGACGAAGGGCTACACCTTC.

The chain combines TRBV6-6 with TRBJ2-7; 7 nucleotides align to TRBD1. V shed 0 bases, J shed 1 base, and the junction held 6 bases outside the gene matches. The length of the CDR3 is 16 residues. The germline V gene has CDR1 MNHNY and CDR2 SVGAGI (reference sequence). The CDR3 DNA reads TGTGCCAGCAGTTACTCGGGCAGGGGGATATCCTACGAGCAGTACTTC. It codes for CASSYSGRGISYEQYF.

The chain employs TRBV5-4 and TRBJ2-6, with 8 bases identical to TRBD1. The CDR3 length is 15 residues. The V gene end was trimmed by 7 bases and the J gene end by 0 bases; junction bases not matched to a gene: 3. Germline loops: CDR1 SGHNT, CDR2 YYREEE (reference sequence). In DNA, the CDR3 is TGTGCCAGCGGGACAGGATTCTCTGGGGCCAACGTCCTGACTTTC. This encodes CASGTGFSGANVLTF.

This clone was seen only once. This chain connects TRBV28 to TRBJ1-6; 9 nucleotides align to TRBD1. Unmatched junction bases numbered 6, after V lost 3 bases and J lost 6 bases. CDR1 is MDHEN and CDR2 is SYDVKM in the germline V gene. The CDR3 spans 16 residues. The CDR3 DNA reads as TGTGCCAGCAGTTTGTTTGGGACAGGGTTTAATTCACCCCTCCACTTT. Translation: CASSLFGTGFNSPLHF.

Details on this clone: The same CDR3 is also encoded by other DNA sequences in this sample. This rearrangement joins TRBV7-9 to TRBJ1-3; no clear D. This CDR3 has 14 amino acids. Trimming shortened V by 3 bases and J by 0 bases, and 6 bases separated the two germline ends. Germline V CDR1 and CDR2: SEHNR, FQNEAQ (reference sequence). CDR3 amino acids: CASSLSNSGNTIYF. The DNA for the CDR3 is TGTGCCAGCAGCTTGAGCAACTCTGGAAACACCATATATTTT.

As to this clone: At one end, the junction sequence differs from germline, possibly due to a read error. The J gene is TRBJ2-2, the V gene TRBV11-2; TRBD1 is a possible D gene (6 bases). The germline V gene has CDR1 SGHAT and CDR2 FQNNGV. The CDR3 runs to 13 residues. CDR3 in amino acids: CANSRGNTGELFF. CDR3 bases: TGTGCCAACAGCAGGGGGAACACCGGGGAGCTGTTTTTT.